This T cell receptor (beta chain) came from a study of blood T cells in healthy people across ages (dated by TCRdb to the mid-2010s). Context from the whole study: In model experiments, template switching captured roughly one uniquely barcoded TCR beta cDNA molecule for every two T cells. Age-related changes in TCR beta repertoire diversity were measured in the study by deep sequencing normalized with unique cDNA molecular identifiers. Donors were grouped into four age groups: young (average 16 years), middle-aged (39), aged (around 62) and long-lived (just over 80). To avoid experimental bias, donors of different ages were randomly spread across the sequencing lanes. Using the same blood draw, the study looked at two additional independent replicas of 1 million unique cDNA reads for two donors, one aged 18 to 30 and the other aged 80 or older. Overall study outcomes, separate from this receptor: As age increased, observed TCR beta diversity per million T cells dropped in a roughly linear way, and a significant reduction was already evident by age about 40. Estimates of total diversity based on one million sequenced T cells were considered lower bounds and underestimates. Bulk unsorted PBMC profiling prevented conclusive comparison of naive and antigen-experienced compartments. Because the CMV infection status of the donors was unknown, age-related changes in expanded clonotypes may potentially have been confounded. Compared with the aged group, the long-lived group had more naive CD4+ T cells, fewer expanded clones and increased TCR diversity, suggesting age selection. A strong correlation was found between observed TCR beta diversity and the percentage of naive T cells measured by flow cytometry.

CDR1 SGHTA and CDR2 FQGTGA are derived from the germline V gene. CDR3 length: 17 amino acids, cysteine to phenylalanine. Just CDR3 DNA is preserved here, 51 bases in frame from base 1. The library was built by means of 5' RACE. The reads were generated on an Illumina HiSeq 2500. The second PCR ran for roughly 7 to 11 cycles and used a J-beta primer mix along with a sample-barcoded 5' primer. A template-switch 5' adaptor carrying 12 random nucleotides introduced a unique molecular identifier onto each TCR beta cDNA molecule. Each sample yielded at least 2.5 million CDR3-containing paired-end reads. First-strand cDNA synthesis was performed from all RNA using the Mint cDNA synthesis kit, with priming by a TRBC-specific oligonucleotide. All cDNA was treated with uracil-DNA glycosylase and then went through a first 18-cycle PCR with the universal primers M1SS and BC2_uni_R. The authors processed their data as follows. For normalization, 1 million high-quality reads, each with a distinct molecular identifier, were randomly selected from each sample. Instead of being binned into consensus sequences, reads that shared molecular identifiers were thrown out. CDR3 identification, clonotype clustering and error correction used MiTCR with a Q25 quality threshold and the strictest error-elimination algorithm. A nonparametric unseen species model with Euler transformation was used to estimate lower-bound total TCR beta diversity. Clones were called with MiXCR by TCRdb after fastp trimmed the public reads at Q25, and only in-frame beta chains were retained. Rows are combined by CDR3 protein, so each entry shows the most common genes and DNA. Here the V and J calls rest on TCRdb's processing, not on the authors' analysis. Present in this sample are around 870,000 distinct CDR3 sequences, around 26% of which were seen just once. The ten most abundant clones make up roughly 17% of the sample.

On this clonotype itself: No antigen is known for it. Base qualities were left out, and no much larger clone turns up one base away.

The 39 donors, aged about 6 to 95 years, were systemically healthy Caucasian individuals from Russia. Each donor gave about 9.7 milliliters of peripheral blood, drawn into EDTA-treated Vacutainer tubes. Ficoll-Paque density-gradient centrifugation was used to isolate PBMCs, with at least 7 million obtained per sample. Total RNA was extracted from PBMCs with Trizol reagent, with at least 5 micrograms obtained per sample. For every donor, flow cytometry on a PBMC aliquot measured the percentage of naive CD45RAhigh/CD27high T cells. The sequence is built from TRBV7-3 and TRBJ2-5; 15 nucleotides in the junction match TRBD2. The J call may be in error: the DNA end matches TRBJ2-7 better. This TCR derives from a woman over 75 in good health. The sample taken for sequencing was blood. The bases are TGTGCCAGCAGCCTGACCGGGACTAGCGGGGGGCCGCGCGAGCAGTACTTC. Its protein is CASSLTGTSGGPREQYF.